This T cell receptor beta chain emerged from a study of blood T cells in healthy people across ages. V was cut by 7 bases and J by 0 bases, with 16 bases left in between. This CDR3 comprises 15 residues. From germline, CDR1 is MGHDK and CDR2 SYGVNS. Using a J-beta primer mix together with a sample-barcoded 5' primer, a second PCR was run for about 6 to 12 cycles. Each CDR3 protein is one row after TCRdb ran MiXCR on the 5' RACE reads. The sample records over 300,000 distinct CDR3 sequences, more than 45% being singletons. The J gene is TRBJ2-7, the V gene TRBV25-1; tentatively, D is TRBD1 (5 bases). The sequenced sample consisted of blood. The TCR originated in a man between 60 and 75 years old in good health. CDR3 nucleotide sequence: TGTGCCAGCATTTCATCGAAGGGGCCCTCCTACGAGCAGTACTTC. Amino acids: CASISSKGPSYEQYF.